This T cell receptor (beta chain) was found in a study of OX40 agonist ivuxolimab in advanced cancers. For the study at large: Ivuxolimab was administered intravenously to patients at 0.01 to 10 mg/kg every 2 weeks.

Clones were read by immunoSEQ multiplex PCR, and TCRdb kept only the in-frame ones, dropping some. The data contain some 30,000 clones, approximately 88% of them singletons. This clone was counted between two and nine times. Its cognate antigen is unknown. Study conclusions and caveats: Dosing at 0.1 to 3.0 mg/kg was accompanied by clonal expansion of CD4+ and CD8+ blood T cells by week 6.

Germline V CDR1 and CDR2: LNHDA, SQIVND (reference sequence). This CDR3 spans 14 amino acids. The trim removed 6 bases at V and 8 bases at J, leaving 8 bases unmatched. The J gene is TRBJ1-4, the V gene TRBV19, with 8 bases aligning to TRBD1. The sample consisted of CD4+ or CD8+ T cells sorted from blood, taken in a trial of the OX40 agonist ivuxolimab. The TCR originated in an adult with an advanced solid tumor such as melanoma, head and neck, liver or kidney cancer. CDR3 in amino acids: CASSPGTGQEKLFF. The DNA for the CDR3 is TGTGCCAGTAGCCCAGGGACAGGACAAGAAAAACTGTTTTTT.